The 26 T cell receptor beta chains below all came from one sample that was sequenced in a study of graft-versus-host responses after intestinal transplantation. TCRdb's copy holds only in-frame clones and misses some; the assay was immunoSEQ multiplex PCR. The data hold about 40,000 clones, with about 90% observed a single time. The starting material was PBMCs, obtained approximately 270 days after transplant. These TCRs come from a human patient who received an intestinal transplant, so some T cells may come from the graft donor.

The V gene is TRBV7-9, the J gene TRBJ2-1, with TRBD2 matching 12 bases. Germline loops: CDR1 SEHNR, CDR2 FQNEAQ (reference sequence). V shed 5 bases, J shed 2 bases, and the junction held 4 bases outside the gene matches. The CDR3 contains 16 residues. CDR3 residues: CASSELAGGTYNEQFF. DNA of the CDR3: TGTGCCAGCAGCGAACTAGCGGGGGGAACCTACAATGAGCAGTTCTTC.

The J gene is TRBJ1-1, the V gene TRBV20-1; no definite D call. V was clipped by 6 bases and J by 0 bases, with 5 bases between them. The CDR3 runs to 11 residues. CDR1 is DFQATT and CDR2 is SNEGSKA in the germline V gene (reference sequence). CDR3 residues: CSAYLNTEAFF. Written as DNA, the CDR3 is TGCAGTGCCTATTTGAACACTGAAGCTTTCTTT.

The gene calls are TRBV29-1 and TRBJ2-3, with 7 bases that match TRBD1. The CDR3 has 13 residues. CDR1 SQVTM and CDR2 ANQGSEA come from the germline V gene. With V trimmed by 4 bases and J by 6 bases, 7 bases remained unmatched. The DNA for the CDR3 is TGCAGCGTTGGCCGACAGGGAAGGGATACGCAGTATTTT. It specifies CSVGRQGRDTQYF.

This clone was observed a single time. The V and J genes are TRBV30 and TRBJ2-7; D is perhaps TRBD1 (6 bases). The V and J ends lost 3 bases and 3 bases respectively, with 24 bases between them. The germline V gene encodes CDR1 GTSNPN and CDR2 SVGIG (reference sequence). The CDR3 length is 17 residues. The DNA for the CDR3 is TGTGCCTGGAGATCCCGGACAGTCGACGGACACTTCTACGAGCAGTACTTC. Translating gives CAWRSRTVDGHFYEQYF.

This chain connects TRBV25-1 to TRBJ1-6; perhaps TRBD1 as D (5 bases). This CDR3 spans 15 amino acids. The germline gives CDR1 MGHDK, CDR2 SYGVNS. The V end was cut by 11 bases, the J end by 7 bases, with 21 bases between. CDR3 sequence (DNA): TGTGCCTCCAGAGGATTCGGAGGGGTCAATTCACCCCTCCACTTT. This codes for CASRGFGGVNSPLHF.

The chain carries TRBV14 and TRBJ1-3; a possible D gene is TRBD1 (5 bases). This CDR3 has 15 amino acids. Germline loops: CDR1 SGHDN, CDR2 FVKESK. Trimming shortened V by 2 bases and J by 4 bases, and 12 bases separated the two germline ends. The CDR3 sequence: CASSQWQGVGNTIYF. In DNA, the CDR3 is TGTGCCAGCAGCCAATGGCAGGGAGTCGGAAACACCATATATTTT.

The rearrangement links TRBV19 to TRBJ2-1; 10 bases are shared with TRBD2. The CDR3 is 15 amino acids. Germline CDR1 LNHDA, CDR2 SQIVND (reference sequence). J was trimmed by 7 bases and V by 5 bases; bases with no gene match: 8. CDR3 amino acids: CASSHWERGGNEQFF. Here the CDR3 DNA reads TGTGCCAGTAGTCATTGGGAGCGGGGGGGGAATGAGCAGTTCTTC.

This clone was detected once. This chain connects TRBV18 to TRBJ2-7; perhaps D is TRBD1 or TRBD2 (5 bases each). The CDR3 totals 15 residues. The V gene lost 3 bases and the J gene lost 0 bases, with 12 bases spanning the gap. From germline, CDR1 is KGHSH and CDR2 LQKENI. CDR3 sequence (DNA): TGTGCCAGCTCACCGTTCCGGGACGGCTCCTACGAGCAGTACTTC. The encoded protein is CASSPFRDGSYEQYF.

The chain recombines TRBV2 with TRBJ2-1; 8 nucleotides line up with TRBD2. This CDR3 has 16 amino acids. Unmatched junction bases numbered 13, after V lost 6 bases and J lost 6 bases. Germline CDR1 SNHLY, CDR2 FYNNEI. CDR3 DNA: TGTGCCAGCAGCGATACGGGGGGGGCCGGGTTCAATGAGCAGTTCTTC. Translated: CASSDTGGAGFNEQFF.

This clone was counted a single time. J is TRBJ1-2 and V is TRBV27; 12 bases agree with TRBD1. V gave up 4 bases and J gave up 2 bases; unmatched junction bases: 2. The CDR3 consists of 15 residues. Germline V gene data show CDR1 as MNHEY and CDR2 as SMNVEV (reference sequence). The CDR3 DNA follows: TGTGCCAGCAGTTGGGACAGGGGGCTCAACTATGGCTACACCTTC. This gives the protein CASSWDRGLNYGYTF.

The chain employs TRBV11-3 and TRBJ2-1; 12 nucleotides align to TRBD2. The length of the CDR3 is 18 residues. V lost 1 base, J lost 8 bases, and 12 bases stayed unmatched. The germline V gene encodes CDR1 SGHNT and CDR2 YENEEA. The CDR3 region is CASSLGLAGGPKEDEQFF. CDR3 coding DNA: TGTGCCAGCAGCTTAGGGCTAGCGGGGGGGCCAAAAGAGGATGAGCAGTTCTTC.

The rearrangement uses TRBV10-3 and TRBJ2-3; TRBD2 might be the D (6 bases). The V gene lost 0 bases and the J gene lost 6 bases, with 13 bases spanning the gap. Germline V gene lookup returns CDR1 ENHRY and CDR2 SYGVKD. CDR3 length: 15 residues. CDR3 nucleotides: TGTGCCATCAGTGAGTCTATGGGACTCACGGATACGCAGTATTTT. Its protein product is CAISESMGLTDTQYF.

This chain uses TRBV11-3 with TRBJ1-6, with 10 bases identical to TRBD1. CDR3 size: 15 residues. With V trimmed by 4 bases and J by 7 bases, 4 bases remained unmatched. Germline values: CDR1 SGHNT, CDR2 YENEEA. In DNA, the CDR3 is TGTGCCAGCAGCTCTTCGACAGGGGGCAATTCACCCCTCCACTTT. This gives the protein CASSSSTGGNSPLHF.

J is TRBJ1-6 and V is TRBV12-5; D unresolved. The CDR3 spans 13 residues. V dropped 6 bases and J dropped 9 bases, with 12 bases sitting between them. CDR1 and CDR2 (germline): LGHNT, FRNRAP. CDR3 bases: TGTGCTAGTGGCTTAGAATCCGTTTCACCCCTCCACTTT. This translates into CASGLESVSPLHF.

V and J are TRBV5-1 and TRBJ2-3; tentatively, D is TRBD1 (6 bases). Germline V gives CDR1 SGHRS, CDR2 YFSETQ. With 4 bases removed from V and 4 bases from J, the gap between germline ends came to 19 bases. The CDR3 runs 16 residues. The CDR3 loop is CASSNNFRGGPDTQYF. CDR3 DNA: TGCGCCAGCAGCAATAATTTCAGGGGTGGACCAGATACGCAGTATTTT.

This clone was detected only once. The rearrangement uses TRBV4-1 and TRBJ1-5; 10 bases agree with TRBD1. Germline loops: CDR1 MGHRA, CDR2 YSYEKL. The V and J ends lost 3 bases and 2 bases, in that order; junction bases with no gene match: 4. CDR3 size: 16 residues. In DNA, the CDR3 is TGCGCCAGCAGCCAGCCCGGACAGGGGGGCAATCAGCCCCAGCATTTT. Its protein product is CASSQPGQGGNQPQHF.

The chain links TRBV6-5 to TRBJ2-3; D may be TRBD1 or TRBD2 (6 bases each). The germline V gene has CDR1 MNHEY and CDR2 SVGAGI. Trimming pared 4 bases from V and 3 bases from J, leaving 14 bases between. This CDR3 region has 15 residues. The CDR3 reads CASSFRGLETDTQYF. CDR3 sequence (DNA): TGTGCCAGCAGTTTCCGGGGGCTAGAAACAGATACGCAGTATTTT.

The rearrangement links TRBV11-2 to TRBJ1-3; D unresolved. The ends were cut back, 4 bases at V and 0 bases at J, with 13 bases in the middle. This CDR3 spans 16 amino acids. The germline V gene encodes CDR1 SGHAT and CDR2 FQNNGV. The CDR3 DNA follows: TGTGCCAGCAGCTCCCGGAAGCGGCCCTCTGGAAACACCATATATTTT. Translation gives CASSSRKRPSGNTIYF.

The CDR3 DNA follows: TGTGCCAGCAGTCTCGGAGGGGGCTCTATCTACGAGCAGTACTTC. Translating gives CASSLGGGSIYEQYF. The J gene is TRBJ2-7, the V gene TRBV27, with D possibly TRBD1 on 7 matching bases. CDR3 length equals 15 residues. Germline values: CDR1 MNHEY, CDR2 SMNVEV (reference sequence). Trimming cost V 5 bases and J 3 bases, with 17 bases left between them.

The genes are TRBV4-1 and TRBJ2-5, with 7 nucleotides matching TRBD2. V trimming: 1 base; J trimming: 1 base; junction bases outside the gene matches: 0. Germline CDR1 MGHRA, CDR2 YSYEKL. CDR3 length: 14 amino acids. CDR3 amino acids: CASSQGTSQETQYF. Here the CDR3 DNA reads TGCGCCAGCAGCCAAGGGACTAGCCAAGAGACCCAGTACTTC.

Points on this clone: The sample holds other DNA sequences that translate to the same CDR3. This chain links TRBV7-6 with TRBJ2-3, with TRBD2 matching over 7 bases. In germline, CDR1 is SGHVS, CDR2 FNYEAQ. CDR3 size: 15 residues. V lost 5 bases and J lost 6; bases outside the gene matches: 11. The CDR3: CASSALGGTQDTQYF. DNA of the CDR3: TGTGCCAGCAGCGCCCTCGGGGGGACCCAGGATACGCAGTATTTT.

This clone occurred once. This sequence joins TRBV27 and TRBJ2-1; a weak D match, TRBD2 (7 bases). Germline V lookup: CDR1 MNHEY, CDR2 SMNVEV (reference sequence). The length of the CDR3 is 14 residues. The V and J ends lost 5 bases and 10 bases respectively, with 18 bases between them. The CDR3 loop reads CASSPDAPGGEQFF. Written as DNA, the CDR3 is TGTGCCAGCAGTCCGGACGCCCCGGGGGGCGAGCAGTTCTTC.

The chain has TRBV2 and TRBJ2-3, with a possible D match to TRBD1 (6 bases). CDR1 and CDR2 from the germline V gene are SNHLY and FYNNEI. The V and J ends lost 7 bases and 3 bases respectively, with 14 bases between them. The length of the CDR3 is 14 residues. CDR3 protein: CASKWIGGTDTQYF. In DNA form, the CDR3 reads TGTGCCAGCAAATGGATAGGGGGAACAGATACGCAGTATTTT. Variable domain in full (rest from reference TRBV2 and TRBJ2-3): EPEVTQTPSHQVTQMGQEVILRCVPISNHLYFYWYRQILGQKVEFLVSFYNNEISEKSEIFDDQFSVERPDGSNFTLKIRSTKLEDSAMYFCASKWIGGTDTQYFGPGTRLTVL.

J is TRBJ1-3 and V is TRBV6-5; TRBD1 might be the D (5 bases). Trimming cost V 7 bases and J 4 bases, with 11 bases left between them. The germline gives CDR1 MNHEY, CDR2 SVGAGI. The CDR3 is 13 residues long. The chain's CDR3 is CASIDSVGNTIYF. The CDR3, as DNA: TGTGCCAGCATTGACAGCGTAGGAAACACCATATATTTT.

The chain links TRBV10-2 to TRBJ2-1; a weak D match, TRBD1 (5 bases). This CDR3 is 17 amino acids long. Germline V gene data show CDR1 as WSHSY and CDR2 as SAAADI. Trimming stripped 4 bases from V and 5 bases from J, with 21 bases between. CDR3 sequence reads: CASSARGDPRRHNEQFF. The CDR3, as DNA: TGCGCCAGCAGTGCTAGGGGTGACCCCCGGCGTCACAATGAGCAGTTCTTC.

This chain connects TRBV13 to TRBJ1-3, with D maybe TRBD1 (5 bases). The CDR3 is 15 amino acids. Trimming stripped 6 bases from V and 4 bases from J, with 16 bases between. Germline-derived CDR1 and CDR2 are PRHDT and FYEKMQ (reference sequence). The CDR3 coding sequence is TGTGCCAGCAGTTACCGGCAGCGGGGGGGAAACACCATATATTTT. Protein sequence: CASSYRQRGGNTIYF.